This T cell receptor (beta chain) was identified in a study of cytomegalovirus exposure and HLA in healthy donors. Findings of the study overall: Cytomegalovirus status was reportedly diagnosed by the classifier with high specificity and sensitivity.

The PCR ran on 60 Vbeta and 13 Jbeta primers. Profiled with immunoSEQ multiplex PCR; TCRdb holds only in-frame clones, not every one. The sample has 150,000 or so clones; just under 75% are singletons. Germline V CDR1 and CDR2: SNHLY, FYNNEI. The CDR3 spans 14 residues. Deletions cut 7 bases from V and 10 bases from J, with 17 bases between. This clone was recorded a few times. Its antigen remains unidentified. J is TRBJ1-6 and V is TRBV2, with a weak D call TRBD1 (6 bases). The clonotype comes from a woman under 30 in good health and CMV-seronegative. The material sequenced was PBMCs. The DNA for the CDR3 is TGTGCCAGCATTGGGGTAAAGGGACACTCACCCCTCCACTTT. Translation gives CASIGVKGHSPLHF. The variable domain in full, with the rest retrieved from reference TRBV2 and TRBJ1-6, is EPEVTQTPSHQVTQMGQEVILRCVPISNHLYFYWYRQILGQKVEFLVSFYNNEISEKSEIFDDQFSVERPDGSNFTLKIRSTKLEDSAMYFCASIGVKGHSPLHFGNGTRLTVT.